The source of this T cell receptor beta chain is a study of blood T cell repertoires in COVID-19. This CDR3 comprises 15 residues. V lost 4 bases, J lost 5 bases, and 17 bases lay in between. Germline assignment: CDR1 MGHRA and CDR2 YSYEKL. A few counts support this clone. Using immunoSEQ multiplex PCR, the repertoire was profiled, and TCRdb retains in-frame clones only, with some absent. Here the sample spans approximately 130,000 clones, about 70% being singletons. The chain couples TRBV4-1 to TRBJ1-1; D unclear. The clonotype was recovered from an older woman with acute or convalescent COVID-19. The specimen was peripheral blood. The CDR3 here is CASSLLQSRDTEAFF. For the CDR3, the DNA is TGCGCCAGCAGCCTCCTACAATCGAGGGATACTGAAGCTTTCTTT.